This entry concerns a single T cell receptor (beta chain). The antigen remains undetermined. This specimen comes from a study of identical twins. Study-level results: Cross-sectional statistics, not tracking of the same donors, supported the conclusions.

Template switching added a universal primer site, and cDNA bore unique molecular identifiers. TCRdb reanalysed the 5' RACE reads using MiXCR and keeps one entry per CDR3 protein. The data show roughly 690,000 distinct CDR3 sequences, around 20% seen once. Between the trimmed V and J ends, which lost 6 bases and 9 bases, there was a span of 15 bases. The CDR3 sequence is 14 residues long. This same sample was also part of a study on T cells expressing NK-cell markers. That report notes: Sorted CD3+CD56-NKG2C+, CD3+CD56+NKG2C- and CD3+CD56+NKG2C+ T cells were the source of the TCR beta repertoires.

The TCR comes from a woman aged 18-29 years in good health. Sequencing was performed on PBMCs. The rearrangement joins TRBV12-3 or TRBV12-4 to TRBJ1-6; D unresolved. CDR3 residues: CASSTTDSLSPLHF. The DNA of the CDR3 is TGTGCCAGCAGCACGACCGATTCCCTTTCACCCCTCCACTTT.